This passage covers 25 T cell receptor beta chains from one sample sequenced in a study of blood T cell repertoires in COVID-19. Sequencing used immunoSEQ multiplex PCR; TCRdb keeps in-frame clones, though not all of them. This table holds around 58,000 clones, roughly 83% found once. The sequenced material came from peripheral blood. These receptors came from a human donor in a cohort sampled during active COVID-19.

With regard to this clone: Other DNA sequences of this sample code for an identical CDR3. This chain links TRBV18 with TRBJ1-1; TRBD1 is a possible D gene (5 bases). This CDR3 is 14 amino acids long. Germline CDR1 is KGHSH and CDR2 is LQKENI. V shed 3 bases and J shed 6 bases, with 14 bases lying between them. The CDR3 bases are TGTGCCAGCTCACCGGGGGGAGGTGGAGCTGAAGCTTTCTTT. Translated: CASSPGGGGAEAFF.

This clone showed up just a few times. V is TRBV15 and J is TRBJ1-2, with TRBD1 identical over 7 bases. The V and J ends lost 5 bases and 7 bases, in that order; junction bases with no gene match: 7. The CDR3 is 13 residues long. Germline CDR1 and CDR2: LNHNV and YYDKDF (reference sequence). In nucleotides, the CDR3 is TGTGCCACCAGCCCTCGCGACAGGGTTGGCTACACCTTC. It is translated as CATSPRDRVGYTF.

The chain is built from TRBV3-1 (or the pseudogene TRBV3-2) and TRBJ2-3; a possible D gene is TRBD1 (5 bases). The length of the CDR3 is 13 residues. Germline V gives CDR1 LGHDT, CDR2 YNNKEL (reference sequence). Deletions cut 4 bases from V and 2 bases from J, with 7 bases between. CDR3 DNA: TGTGCCAGCAGCCGGGGCGTCACAGATACGCAGTATTTT. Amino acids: CASSRGVTDTQYF.

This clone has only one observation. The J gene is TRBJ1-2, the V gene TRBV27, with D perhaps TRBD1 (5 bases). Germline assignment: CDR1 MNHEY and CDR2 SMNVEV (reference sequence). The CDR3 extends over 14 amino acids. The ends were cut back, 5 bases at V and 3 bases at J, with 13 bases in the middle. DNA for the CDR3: TGTGCCAGCAGTCCATCCGGCAGGGACTATGGCTACACCTTC. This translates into CASSPSGRDYGYTF.

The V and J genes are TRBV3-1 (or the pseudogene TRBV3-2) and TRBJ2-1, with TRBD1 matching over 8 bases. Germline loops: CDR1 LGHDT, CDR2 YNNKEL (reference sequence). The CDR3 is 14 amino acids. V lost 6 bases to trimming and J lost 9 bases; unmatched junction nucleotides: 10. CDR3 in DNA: TGTGCCAGCAGTCATGGACAGGGTGTGAGTGAGCAGTTCTTC. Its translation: CASSHGQGVSEQFF.

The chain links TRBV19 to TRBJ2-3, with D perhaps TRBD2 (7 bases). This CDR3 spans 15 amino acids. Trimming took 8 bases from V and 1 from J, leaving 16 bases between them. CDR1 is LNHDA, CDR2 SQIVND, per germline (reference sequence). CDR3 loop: CASPPGRGGTDTQYF. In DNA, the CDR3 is TGTGCCAGTCCGCCAGGGAGGGGGGGCACAGATACGCAGTATTTT.

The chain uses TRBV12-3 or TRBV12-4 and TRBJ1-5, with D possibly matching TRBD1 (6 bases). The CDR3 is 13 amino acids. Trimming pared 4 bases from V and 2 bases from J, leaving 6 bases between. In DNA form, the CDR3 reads TGTGCCAGCAGTTGGACAGGCAATCAGCCCCAGCATTTT. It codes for CASSWTGNQPQHF.

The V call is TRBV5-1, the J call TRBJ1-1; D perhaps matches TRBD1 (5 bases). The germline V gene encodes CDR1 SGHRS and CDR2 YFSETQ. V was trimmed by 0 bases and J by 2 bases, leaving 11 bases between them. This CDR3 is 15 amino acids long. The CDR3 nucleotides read TGCGCCAGCAGCTTGGGGGACGGGAGTAACACTGAAGCTTTCTTT. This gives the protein CASSLGDGSNTEAFF.

CDR3: CASSPRFRYETQYF. The CDR3 DNA reads as TGCGCCAGCAGCCCTAGGTTTAGGTATGAGACCCAGTACTTC. The chain is built from TRBV4-3 and TRBJ2-5; D unresolved. Germline values: CDR1 LGHNA, CDR2 YSLEER. V lost 4 bases and J 5 bases, leaving 14 bases between the germline ends. The CDR3 length is 14 residues.

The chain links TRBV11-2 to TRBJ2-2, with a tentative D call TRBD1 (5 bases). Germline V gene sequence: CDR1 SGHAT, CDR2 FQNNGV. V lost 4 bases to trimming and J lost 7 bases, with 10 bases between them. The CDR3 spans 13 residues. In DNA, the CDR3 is TGTGCCAGCAGCTCCCAAAGGGGCGGGGAGCTGTTTTTT. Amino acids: CASSSQRGGELFF.

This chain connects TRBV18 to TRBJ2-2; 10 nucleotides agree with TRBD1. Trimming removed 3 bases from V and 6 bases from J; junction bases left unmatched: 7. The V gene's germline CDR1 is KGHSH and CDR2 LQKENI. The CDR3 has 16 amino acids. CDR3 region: CASSPSGDRGSGELFF. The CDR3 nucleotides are TGTGCCAGCTCACCCAGTGGGGACAGGGGCTCCGGGGAGCTGTTTTTT.

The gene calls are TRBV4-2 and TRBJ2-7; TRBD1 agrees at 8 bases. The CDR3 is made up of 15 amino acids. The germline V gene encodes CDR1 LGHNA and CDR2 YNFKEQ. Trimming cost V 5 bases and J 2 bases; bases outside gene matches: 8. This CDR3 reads CASSIRTGSPYEQYF. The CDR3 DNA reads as TGTGCCAGCAGCATAAGGACAGGGAGTCCCTACGAGCAGTACTTC.

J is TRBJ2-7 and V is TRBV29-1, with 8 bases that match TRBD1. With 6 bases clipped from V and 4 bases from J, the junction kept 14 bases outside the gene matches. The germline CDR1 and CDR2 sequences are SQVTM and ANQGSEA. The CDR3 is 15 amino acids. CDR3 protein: CSVAIGWTGSYEQYF. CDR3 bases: TGCAGCGTCGCCATAGGCTGGACAGGGTCGTACGAGCAGTACTTC.

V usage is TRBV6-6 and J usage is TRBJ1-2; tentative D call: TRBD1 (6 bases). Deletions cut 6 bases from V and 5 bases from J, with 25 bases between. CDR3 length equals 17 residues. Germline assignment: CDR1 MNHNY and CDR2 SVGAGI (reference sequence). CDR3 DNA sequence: TGTGCCAGCAGCCGAGCAGGGGCACATCATTCTACGTATGGCTACACCTTC. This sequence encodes CASSRAGAHHSTYGYTF.

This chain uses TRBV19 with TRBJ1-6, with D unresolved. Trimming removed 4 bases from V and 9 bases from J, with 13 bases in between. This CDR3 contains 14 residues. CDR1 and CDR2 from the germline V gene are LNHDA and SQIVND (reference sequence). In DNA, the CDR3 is TGTGCCAGTAGTAGGACGTTGGAGGGTTCACCCCTCCACTTT. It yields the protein CASSRTLEGSPLHF.

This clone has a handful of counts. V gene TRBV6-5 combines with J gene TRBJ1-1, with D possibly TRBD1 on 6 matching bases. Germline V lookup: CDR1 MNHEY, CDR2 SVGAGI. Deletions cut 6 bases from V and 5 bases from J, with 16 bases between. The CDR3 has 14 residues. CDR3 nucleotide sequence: TGTGCCAGCAGCAAAAGGGGGTGGGGAACTGAAGCTTTCTTT. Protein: CASSKRGWGTEAFF.

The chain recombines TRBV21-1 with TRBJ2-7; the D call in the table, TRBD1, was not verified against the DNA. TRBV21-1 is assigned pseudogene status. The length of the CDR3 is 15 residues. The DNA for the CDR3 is TGTGCCAGCAGCAAAGAAACAGGCGTCCCCTACGAGCAGTACTTC. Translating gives CASSKETGVPYEQYF.

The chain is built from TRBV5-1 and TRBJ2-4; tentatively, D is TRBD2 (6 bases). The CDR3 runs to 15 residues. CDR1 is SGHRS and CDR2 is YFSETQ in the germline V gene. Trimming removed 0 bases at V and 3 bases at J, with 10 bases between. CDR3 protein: CASSLGQGGKNIQYF. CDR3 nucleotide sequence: TGCGCCAGCAGCTTGGGGCAGGGAGGCAAAAACATTCAGTACTTC.

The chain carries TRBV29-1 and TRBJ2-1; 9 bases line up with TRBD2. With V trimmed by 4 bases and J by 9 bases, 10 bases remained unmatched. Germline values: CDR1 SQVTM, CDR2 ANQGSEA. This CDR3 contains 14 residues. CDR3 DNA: TGCAGCGTTGCAGGGACTAGCAGTCTCGGTGAGCAGTTCTTC. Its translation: CSVAGTSSLGEQFF.

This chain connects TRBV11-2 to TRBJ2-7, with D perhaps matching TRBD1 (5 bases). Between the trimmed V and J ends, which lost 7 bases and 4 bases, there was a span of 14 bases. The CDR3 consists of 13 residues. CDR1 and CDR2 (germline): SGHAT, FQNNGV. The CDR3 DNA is TGTGCCAGCAACTCCACCCCAGGGTACGAGCAGTACTTC. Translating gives CASNSTPGYEQYF.

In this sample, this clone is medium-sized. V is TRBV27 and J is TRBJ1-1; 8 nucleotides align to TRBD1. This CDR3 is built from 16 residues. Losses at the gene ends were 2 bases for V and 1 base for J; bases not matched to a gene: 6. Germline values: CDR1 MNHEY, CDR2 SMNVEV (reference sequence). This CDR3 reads CASSLIGTGTNTEAFF. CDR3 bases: TGTGCCAGCAGTTTAATCGGGACAGGCACGAACACTGAAGCTTTCTTT.

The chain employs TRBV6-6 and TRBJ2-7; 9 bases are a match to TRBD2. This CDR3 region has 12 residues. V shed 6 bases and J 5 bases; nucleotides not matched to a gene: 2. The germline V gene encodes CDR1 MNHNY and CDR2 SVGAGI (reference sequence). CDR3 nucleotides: TGTGCCAGCAGGGGGACTAGCAACGAGCAGTACTTC. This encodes CASRGTSNEQYF.

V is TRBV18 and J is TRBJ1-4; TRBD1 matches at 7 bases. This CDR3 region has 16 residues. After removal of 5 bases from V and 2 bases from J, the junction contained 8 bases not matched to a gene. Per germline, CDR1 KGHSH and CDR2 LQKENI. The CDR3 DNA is TGTGCCAGCTCAAGAAACAGGGGAACGACTAATGAAAAACTGTTTTTT. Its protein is CASSRNRGTTNEKLFF.

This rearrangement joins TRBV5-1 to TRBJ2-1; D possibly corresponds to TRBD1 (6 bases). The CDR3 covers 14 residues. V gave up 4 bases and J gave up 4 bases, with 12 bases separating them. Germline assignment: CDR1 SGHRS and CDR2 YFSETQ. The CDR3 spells CASSPDSPYNEQFF. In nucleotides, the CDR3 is TGCGCCAGCAGCCCGGACAGCCCTTACAATGAGCAGTTCTTC.

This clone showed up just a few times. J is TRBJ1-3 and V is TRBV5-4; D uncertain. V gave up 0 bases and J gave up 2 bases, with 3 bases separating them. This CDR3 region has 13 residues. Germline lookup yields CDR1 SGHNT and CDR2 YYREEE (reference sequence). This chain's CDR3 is CASSLAAGNTIYF. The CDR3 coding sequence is TGTGCCAGCAGCTTGGCAGCTGGAAACACCATATATTTT.